A single sample gave rise to the 11 T cell receptor beta chains below, sequenced in a study of PD-L1 blockade in urothelial cancer. Assay: immunoSEQ multiplex PCR; the TCRdb copy retains only in-frame clones and omits some. This sample has around 60,000 clones, with about 86% found just once. Time point here: pretreatment peripheral blood. Source: PBMCs, taken around atezolizumab (anti-PD-L1) treatment. The receptor set was obtained from a man in his sixties or seventies with urothelial cancer.

The chain recombines TRBV9 with TRBJ2-3; 11 positions agree with TRBD2. This CDR3 is 19 amino acids long. Germline CDR1 reads SGDLS; CDR2 reads YYNGEE. Unmatched junction bases numbered 18, after V lost 3 bases and J lost 6 bases. CDR3 protein: CASSAYPQRKGLAVDTQYF. DNA of the CDR3: TGTGCCAGCAGCGCCTACCCCCAGAGGAAGGGACTAGCGGTGGATACGCAGTATTTT.

The chain couples TRBV6-6 to TRBJ1-5; no clear D gene. Germline values: CDR1 MNHNY, CDR2 SVGAGI (reference sequence). V gave up 8 bases and J gave up 4 bases, with 12 bases separating them. This CDR3 has 13 amino acids. In DNA, the CDR3 is TGTGCCAGCTGGCTAGACCCAAATCAGCCCCAGCATTTT. It codes for CASWLDPNQPQHF.

The genes are TRBV9 and TRBJ1-4; TRBD1 is a possible D gene (5 bases). The germline gives CDR1 SGDLS, CDR2 YYNGEE. The CDR3 has 14 amino acids. Trimming took off 7 bases at V and 8 bases at J, with 18 bases between the two ends. CDR3 residues: CASEVGEGREKLFF. In DNA form, the CDR3 reads TGTGCCAGCGAGGTAGGGGAGGGGAGGGAAAAACTGTTTTTT. Full variable domain (rest looked up from reference TRBV9 and TRBJ1-4): DSGVTQTPKHLITATGQRVTLRCSPRSGDLSVYWYQQSLDQGLQFLIQYYNGEERAKGNILERFSAQQFPDLHSELNLSSLELGDSALYFCASEVGEGREKLFFGSGTQLSVL.

This clone was recorded once. The chain links TRBV29-1 to TRBJ2-3; TRBD2 matches 10 bases. The CDR3 is 13 amino acids. V lost 2 bases to trimming and J lost 8 bases; unmatched junction nucleotides: 4. Germline CDR1 SQVTM, CDR2 ANQGSEA. The CDR3 DNA is TGCAGCGTTGAAAGGCTAGCGGGAGTTACGCAGTATTTT. Protein: CSVERLAGVTQYF.

V gene TRBV20-1 combines with J gene TRBJ1-2; D is unresolved. V was shortened by 0 bases and J by 7 bases, with 6 bases between the two germline ends. Germline V gene data show CDR1 as DFQATT and CDR2 as SNEGSKA (reference sequence). This CDR3 has 11 residues. This CDR3 reads CSARERIGYTF. The CDR3 nucleotides read TGCAGTGCTAGAGAGAGGATTGGCTACACCTTC.

The chain joins TRBV19 to TRBJ1-2, with 10 bases matching TRBD1. This CDR3 has 15 residues. The junction had 10 bases not matched to a gene; V was cut back by 6 bases and J by 6 bases. The V gene's germline CDR1 is LNHDA and CDR2 SQIVND (reference sequence). Here the CDR3 DNA reads TGTGCCAGTAGCCTGACAGGGGGCTTCTTGAATGGCTACACCTTC. Amino acid sequence: CASSLTGGFLNGYTF.

The chain couples TRBV12-1 to TRBJ2-5; the listed D gene, TRBD1, was not tested against the DNA. TRBV12-1 constitutes a pseudogene. This CDR3 is 16 amino acids long. The CDR3 bases are TGTGCCAGCAGCTTTGGGGACAGGGGGAAACGGGTGACCCAGTACTTC. As protein: CASSFGDRGKRVTQYF.

This clone has only a few counts. The rearrangement links TRBV7-9 to TRBJ2-7; 7 bases agree with TRBD2. Germline V gives CDR1 SEHNR, CDR2 FQNEAQ (reference sequence). With V trimmed by 1 base and J by 9 bases, 3 bases remained unmatched. The CDR3 covers 12 residues. DNA of the CDR3: TGTGCCAGCAGCTTAGGTCCGGGAGGGCAGTACTTC. Residues: CASSLGPGGQYF.

The V and J genes are TRBV28 and TRBJ1-5, with D possibly being TRBD1 (5 bases). The CDR3 spans 15 residues. With 4 bases removed from V and 6 bases from J, the gap between germline ends came to 16 bases. Germline V gene sequence: CDR1 MDHEN, CDR2 SYDVKM. This CDR3 is CASSSSGVGIQPQHF. DNA for the CDR3: TGTGCCAGCAGTTCCTCGGGGGTGGGGATTCAGCCCCAGCATTTT.

V and J are TRBV21-1 and TRBJ1-1. TRBV21-1 is flagged as a pseudogene. The CDR3 extends over 12 amino acids. CDR3 in amino acids: CASSKWSPEAFF. CDR3 sequence (DNA): TGTGCCAGCAGCAAATGGAGCCCTGAAGCTTTCTTT.

The genes are TRBV25-1 and TRBJ1-2; 7 positions agree with TRBD1. The CDR3 totals 11 residues. V trimming: 6 bases; J trimming: 5 bases; junction bases outside the gene matches: 0. CDR1 is MGHDK and CDR2 is SYGVNS in the germline V gene. CDR3 sequence: CASSRGYGYTF. The CDR3 region has the DNA TGTGCCAGCAGCAGGGGGTATGGCTACACCTTC.